This T cell receptor beta chain was sequenced for a study of blood T cell repertoires in COVID-19 (TCRdb year 2020). Notes on the research overall: The collaborator samples originated in the United States, Italy and Spain and spanned the acute and convalescent phases of COVID-19. Where HLA class I and class II types were available, the types were taken from metadata supplied by the sample provider, not from assay-based typing. Nearly every sample came with metadata listing a de-identified subject ID, COVID-19 status, age in years and sex. Samples were obtained from the ongoing ImmuneRACE study (first 160 participants) and from over a thousand subjects provided by 6 global collaborators. The prospective study material was composed of cDNA or gDNA derived from T cells, B-cell-depleted T cells, or PBMCs. The repertoires were released in a freely available public database intended as a resource for research on the immune response to SARS-CoV-2. Deeply sampled blood TCRbeta repertoires from subjects exposed to, actively infected with, or recovered from COVID-19 were included in the dataset. The study at large found these results: Clinical and demographic metadata were provided uncurated, with the amount varying by source and participant.

CDR1 and CDR2 are drawn from the germline V gene: SGHRS, YFSETQ. V sheds 0 bases and J sheds 4 bases, leaving 10 bases between their ends. From the cysteine through the phenylalanine, the CDR3 covers 14 amino acids. The sequence is cut down to CDR3 DNA, 42 bases in frame from base 1. Details on this clone: Its antigen has not been determined. Per-base qualities were not stored, and no clone one base away is much larger.

The immunoSEQ Assay, a bias-controlled multiplex PCR, was used to amplify TCRbeta CDR3 regions from genomic DNA. As for how the authors treated the data: The number of nucleated cells in each sample was estimated from the amplification of reference gene primers within the assay. Sequence reads were collapsed and filtered to measure the absolute abundance of every unique TCRbeta CDR3 rearrangement. Productive Simpson clonality was computed per sample as the square root of Simpson's diversity index over productive rearrangements. TCRdb mirrors the immuneACCESS table, restricted to in-frame sequences. Some clones are absent from its copies; in checked studies, under half trace to an unresolved V gene, and the reason for the others is unknown. V, J and clone size were drawn from that table, and D and trimming were deduced from the DNA. The sample table records 220,000 or so clones; 82% of these occur just once. The ten largest clones capture about 3.7% of the sample.

Participants in the prospective study were aged about 18 to 90 years, lived in more than 20 United States geographic areas, and enrolled through a virtual design. To assign participants to cohorts, the prospective study relied on clinical history that participants themselves reported in a screening survey and a study questionnaire. Recovered participants in ImmuneRACE Cohort 3 were defined by two consecutive negative NP/OP PCR tests, clearance by a healthcare professional, or resolution of symptoms. In the prospective study, mobile phlebotomists collected whole blood, serum and a nasopharyngeal or oropharyngeal swab from each participant. Over a roughly two-month period, participants in the prospective study had the option of providing additional blood draws and questionnaires. Blood samples from the prospective study were shipped frozen or at room temperature prior to DNA extraction.

Input material: PBMCs or T cells enriched from blood (not recorded which). The V and J segments used are TRBV5-1 and TRBJ1-1, with no D gene named confidently. The clonotype was recovered from a woman aged 55-75 years who had recovered from COVID-19. The CDR3 reads CASSLDSLTTEAFF. The DNA is TGCGCCAGCAGCTTGGACTCTCTTACCACTGAAGCTTTCTTT.